This T cell receptor (beta chain) is from a study of cytotoxic CD8 clonotypes in ibrutinib-treated CLL (dated by TCRdb to the early 2020s). As for the study more broadly: In this cohort, some 16 patients were treatment-naive and some 10 were relapsed/refractory, while about 18 had unmutated IGHV. Responses were partial in some 24 patients and complete in 2; after median roughly 69 months follow-up, roughly 14 stayed in remission and around 12 progressed. Samples at response were collected after a median of about 12 months of treatment, with a range of roughly 6 to 40 months. Samples averaged roughly 260,000 productive templates and 94,082 productive rearrangements. Longitudinal samples were available for about 30% of the roughly 86 trial participants. Cryopreserved peripheral blood mononuclear cells were collected before treatment, at response, and at either disease progression or sustained remission. Every sample from remission and from progressive disease was obtained while the patients were still on ibrutinib. The paper as a whole reports these results and caveats: Public clonotypes were rare and either contracted or stayed stable during treatment, and the rise in clonality at ibrutinib response reflected the expansion of private clonotypes. Clonality rose at ibrutinib response, remained stable during sustained remission, and dropped back toward baseline at progression. Lymph node repertoires were not examined, and the timing of sampling was not matched between patients in sustained remission and those whose disease progressed. Baseline clonality was found to be higher than that of age-matched healthy donors and was strongly correlated with circulating CD8+ T-cell counts.

Details on this clone: Its antigen is currently not known. No base quality values were provided; no much bigger clone lies one nucleotide off.

Reading the label with the study, this specimen's time point is: approximately 2 years on ibrutinib. For TCR beta library preparation, about 2.2 micrograms of genomic DNA were extracted from the cryopreserved PBMCs. Longitudinal blood samples from CLL patients on ibrutinib monotherapy underwent high-throughput TCR beta sequencing. The patients took part in an open-label, single-center phase 2 trial of ibrutinib monotherapy. Each clonotype received, on average, around 9.6x coverage in deep resolution sequencing performed on a MiSeq, where the target depth lay between 1 in 1 million and 1 in 200,000 T cells. TCR beta libraries were generated with the immunoSEQ hsTCRB Kit. Regarding the original processing steps: ImmunoSEQ Data Assistant and ImmunoSEQ Analyzer were used for data analysis, and V, D and J genes were assigned according to IMGT definitions. Clonality, with values ranging from 0 to 1, was calculated as one minus the normalized Shannon entropy of productive rearrangement frequencies. Public clonotype analysis was restricted to overrepresented clonotypes comprising at least 0.05% of each patient's repertoire. Thirteen age-matched healthy donor repertoires from immuneACCESS served as clonality controls. The table comes from immuneACCESS by way of TCRdb, which keeps in-frame sequences with V and J called. Part of the clones is missing from these tables; in studies checked, under half for an unresolved V gene and the rest for unknown reasons. That table is the source of V, J and clone size, and D and trimming were worked out from the DNA. In this sample the table shows more than 200,000 clones, 70% of which occur a single time. 15% of the sample lies in the top ten.

The germline V gene sets CDR1 to SGHRS and CDR2 to YFSETQ. From the cysteine through the phenylalanine, the CDR3 covers 16 amino acids. Only the CDR3 portion is preserved as DNA: 48 bases, with reading frame beginning at the first base. V lost 4 bases and J lost 0 bases; the stretch between them is 11 bases long. This material consisted of PBMCs, taken after 24 months of ibrutinib treatment. This clonotype originated in a human donor with chronic lymphocytic leukemia. This chain is built from TRBV5-1 and TRBJ2-6; matching of 6 bases hints at TRBD1 as the D gene. The DNA sequence follows: TGCGCCAGCAGCGCTCGGACAGACTCTGGGGCCAACGTCCTGACTTTC. Its translation reads: CASSARTDSGANVLTF.